A single sample gave rise to the 30 T cell receptor beta chains below, sequenced in a study of cytomegalovirus exposure and HLA in healthy donors. Repertoires were generated with immunoSEQ multiplex PCR, while TCRdb's copy carries only in-frame clones and drops some. The sample lists about 200,000 clones; roughly 83% were seen once. Specimen: PBMCs. All receptors derive from a young woman in good health and CMV-seronegative.

The genes are TRBV18 and TRBJ1-5, with 7 bases that match TRBD1. V lost 5 bases to trimming and J lost 1 base; unmatched junction nucleotides: 5. Per germline, CDR1 KGHSH and CDR2 LQKENI. The CDR3 sequence is 15 residues long. CDR3 sequence (DNA): TGTGCCAGCTCAGGACAGGACGGCAGCAATCAGCCCCAGCATTTT. Encoded protein: CASSGQDGSNQPQHF.

This chain links TRBV7-9 with TRBJ1-4; D is perhaps TRBD1 (5 bases). The CDR3 sequence is 15 residues long. Germline loops: CDR1 SEHNR, CDR2 FQNEAQ (reference sequence). V dropped 5 bases and J dropped 0 bases, with 10 bases sitting between them. The CDR3 is CASSDKGTTNEKLFF. The CDR3 DNA reads TGTGCCAGCAGCGATAAGGGGACAACTAATGAAAAACTGTTTTTT.

This rearrangement joins TRBV5-1 to TRBJ2-5, with TRBD2 as a possible D gene (6 bases). CDR1 SGHRS and CDR2 YFSETQ come from the germline V gene. The length of the CDR3 is 15 residues. The V end was cut by 0 bases, the J end by 4 bases, with 13 bases between. The CDR3: CASSLAPLGGETQYF. DNA of the CDR3: TGCGCCAGCAGCTTGGCGCCCTTGGGGGGAGAGACCCAGTACTTC.

The V and J genes are TRBV2 and TRBJ2-2; TRBD2 aligns across 11 bases. Germline lookup yields CDR1 SNHLY and CDR2 FYNNEI. V was clipped by 4 bases and J by 8 bases; unmatched bases: 9. The CDR3 is 16 amino acids. Written as DNA, the CDR3 is TGTGCCAGCAGTGGTCGGCTAGCGGGAGGTAGGGGGGAGCTGTTTTTT. This encodes CASSGRLAGGRGELFF. The complete variable domain, with remaining parts taken from reference TRBV2 and TRBJ2-2, reads EPEVTQTPSHQVTQMGQEVILRCVPISNHLYFYWYRQILGQKVEFLVSFYNNEISEKSEIFDDQFSVERPDGSNFTLKIRSTKLEDSAMYFCASSGRLAGGRGELFFGEGSRLTVL.

V and J are TRBV7-2 and TRBJ2-7, with 7 bases that match TRBD2. The V segment lost 1 base and the J segment 2 bases; nucleotides outside the gene matches: 8. The length of the CDR3 is 16 residues. Germline values: CDR1 SGHTA, CDR2 FQGNSA. CDR3 amino acids: CASSLGSSGAAYEQYF. As DNA, the CDR3 is TGTGCCAGCAGCTTAGGGTCTAGCGGTGCGGCCTACGAGCAGTACTTC.

The J gene is TRBJ2-1, the V gene TRBV9, with D possibly being TRBD1 (5 bases). CDR3 length: 14 residues. Trimming cost V 4 bases and J 4 bases, with 12 bases left between them. The germline V gene encodes CDR1 SGDLS and CDR2 YYNGEE. The CDR3 loop is CASSPNPGYNEQFF. CDR3 in DNA: TGTGCCAGCAGCCCAAACCCAGGGTACAATGAGCAGTTCTTC.

This clone was seen once. The chain recombines TRBV6-5 with TRBJ2-7; 7 nucleotides agree with TRBD1. The CDR3 is made up of 14 amino acids. Germline CDR1 MNHEY, CDR2 SVGAGI. The V segment lost 3 bases and the J segment 5 bases; nucleotides outside the gene matches: 7. The CDR3 here is CASSYDRAKDEQYF. The DNA for the CDR3 is TGTGCCAGCAGTTATGACAGGGCGAAAGACGAGCAGTACTTC.

This clone is a singleton in its sample. V usage is TRBV6-5 and J usage is TRBJ2-7; the match to TRBD1 covers 9 bases. V shed 6 bases, J shed 6 bases, and the junction held 9 bases outside the gene matches. The CDR3 spans 14 residues. Germline CDR1 MNHEY, CDR2 SVGAGI. The CDR3 DNA sequence: TGTGCCAGCAGCTCCCCGGGACAGGGAAGCGAGCAGTACTTC. It codes for CASSSPGQGSEQYF.

There are many counts of this clone. V gene TRBV5-6 combines with J gene TRBJ2-2; the D is unclear. Germline V gene sequence: CDR1 SGHDT, CDR2 YYEEEE. The CDR3 loop spans 14 amino acids. V lost 0 bases and J 4 bases, leaving 7 bases between the germline ends. The CDR3: CASSLAGSTGELFF. CDR3 DNA sequence: TGTGCCAGCAGCTTGGCGGGCAGCACCGGGGAGCTGTTTTTT.

This clone was seen only once. V and J are TRBV25-1 and TRBJ1-1, with TRBD1 as a possible D gene (5 bases). The CDR3 covers 11 residues. The germline V and J ends were trimmed by 9 bases and 4 bases, with 9 bases remaining between them. Looked up from germline, CDR1 is MGHDK and CDR2 is SYGVNS. CDR3 in amino acids: CASEGLTEAFF. CDR3 bases: TGTGCCAGTGAGGGGCTCACTGAAGCTTTCTTT.

The rearrangement joins TRBV6-6 to TRBJ1-1; the D is unclear. Deletions cut 0 bases from V and 1 base from J, with 6 bases between. Per germline, CDR1 MNHNY and CDR2 SVGAGI (reference sequence). CDR3 length: 14 amino acids. CDR3 sequence: CASSYSRRNTEAFF. CDR3 nucleotide sequence: TGTGCCAGCAGTTACTCGCGGAGGAACACTGAAGCTTTCTTT.

The V and J genes are TRBV6-5 and TRBJ1-2; D unresolved. The CDR3 contains 13 residues. CDR1 MNHEY and CDR2 SVGAGI come from the germline V gene. V lost 6 bases to trimming and J lost 2 bases, with 10 bases between them. CDR3 sequence reads: CASRRTANYGYTF. Here the CDR3 DNA reads TGTGCCAGCAGGAGGACCGCAAACTATGGCTACACCTTC.

This chain connects TRBV5-5 to TRBJ2-7; TRBD1 matches 7 bases. The CDR3 runs to 15 residues. V gave up 0 bases and J gave up 3 bases; unmatched junction bases: 6. Germline-derived CDR1 and CDR2 are SGHKS and YYEKEE (reference sequence). The DNA for the CDR3 is TGTGCCAGCAGCTTGGTGGGACAGACCTACTACGAGCAGTACTTC. This sequence encodes CASSLVGQTYYEQYF. Variable domain in full (rest from reference TRBV5-5 and TRBJ2-7): DAGVTQSPTHLIKTRGQQVTLRCSPISGHKSVSWYQQVLGQGPQFIFQYYEKEERGRGNFPDRFSARQFPNYSSELNVNALLLGDSALYLCASSLVGQTYYEQYFGPGTRLTVT.

The sample holds one count of this clone. The rearrangement links TRBV27 to TRBJ2-3; 14 nucleotides line up with TRBD2. J was trimmed by 4 bases and V by 5 bases; bases with no gene match: 8. The CDR3 length is 17 residues. Germline V lookup: CDR1 MNHEY, CDR2 SMNVEV (reference sequence). The CDR3 DNA is TGTGCCAGCAGTAGTACCGGGACTAGCGGGAGTGCAGATACGCAGTATTTT. Protein: CASSSTGTSGSADTQYF.

The chain combines TRBV29-1 with TRBJ2-3, with 8 nucleotides matching TRBD2. The germline V gene has CDR1 SQVTM and CDR2 ANQGSEA. The CDR3 totals 14 residues. J was trimmed by 5 bases and V by 7 bases; bases with no gene match: 11. The DNA of the CDR3 is TGCAGCGCCGGCGGAGCGGGAGTTGGAGATACGCAGTATTTT. Amino acids: CSAGGAGVGDTQYF.

This chain connects TRBV27 to TRBJ1-2; D gene unclear. This CDR3 contains 14 residues. Germline V gene sequence: CDR1 MNHEY, CDR2 SMNVEV (reference sequence). The ends were cut back, 5 bases at V and 4 bases at J, with 14 bases in the middle. The CDR3 DNA reads TGTGCCAGCAGTCGATGGAGAGGAGGCTATGGCTACACCTTC. Its protein product is CASSRWRGGYGYTF.

Comment on this clone: Other nucleotide sequences from this sample produce the same CDR3. The chain joins TRBV30 to TRBJ2-7, with TRBD1 matching 8 bases. With 0 bases clipped from V and 6 bases from J, the junction kept 1 base outside the gene matches. The CDR3 contains 12 residues. Germline V gene lookup returns CDR1 GTSNPN and CDR2 SVGIG (reference sequence). Here the CDR3 DNA reads TGTGCCTGGAGTGTCAGGGGGCGCGAGCAGTACTTC. This gives the protein CAWSVRGREQYF.

This clone appeared once. The chain combines TRBV5-4 with TRBJ2-7, with 11 bases identical to TRBD2. J gave up 4 bases and V 5 bases, and 8 bases lay outside the gene matches. There are 15 residues in the CDR3. The V gene's germline CDR1 is SGHNT and CDR2 YYREEE (reference sequence). CDR3 bases: TGTGCCAGCAGTAGTCCGGGACTAGCGGATTACGAGCAGTACTTC. It is translated as CASSSPGLADYEQYF.

The chain has TRBV4-2 and TRBJ1-1; TRBD1 agrees at 7 bases. The CDR3 runs 15 residues. CDR1 LGHNA and CDR2 YNFKEQ come from the germline V gene. V was clipped by 0 bases and J by 6 bases; unmatched bases: 7. The CDR3 here is CASSQDYGGGPEAFF. CDR3 bases: TGTGCCAGCAGCCAAGATTACGGAGGGGGCCCTGAAGCTTTCTTT.

The gene calls are TRBV29-1 and TRBJ1-1; the match to TRBD1 covers 10 bases. Germline V lookup: CDR1 SQVTM, CDR2 ANQGSEA. This CDR3 spans 15 amino acids. The ends lost 4 bases at V and 0 bases at J; junction bases unmatched: 5. DNA of the CDR3: TGCAGCGTTGGACAGGGGGCCCCTATGAACACTGAAGCTTTCTTT. Translated, it gives CSVGQGAPMNTEAFF.

This clone occurred once. This sequence joins TRBV30 and TRBJ1-6, with D tentatively TRBD1 (5 bases). Germline V lookup: CDR1 GTSNPN, CDR2 SVGIG (reference sequence). This CDR3 is 14 amino acids long. V was cut by 4 bases and J by 9 bases, with 16 bases left in between. The CDR3 sequence is CAWNPAGLISPLHF. The CDR3 nucleotides are TGTGCCTGGAATCCCGCAGGGCTAATTTCACCCCTCCACTTT.

The V gene is TRBV5-1, the J gene TRBJ2-3, with D possibly being TRBD2 (6 bases). Germline lookup yields CDR1 SGHRS and CDR2 YFSETQ. V lost 3 bases and J 1 base, leaving 18 bases between the germline ends. The CDR3 extends over 17 amino acids. For the CDR3, the DNA is TGCGCCAGCAGCTCCCAAATCCTCGGAGGGGGCACAGATACGCAGTATTTT. Its protein is CASSSQILGGGTDTQYF.

Concerning this clone: The sample holds other DNA sequences that translate to the same CDR3. V gene TRBV30 combines with J gene TRBJ1-1; TRBD1 agrees at 8 bases. The CDR3 length is 13 residues. Germline CDR1 GTSNPN, CDR2 SVGIG (reference sequence). With 5 bases clipped from V and 0 bases from J, the junction kept 2 bases outside the gene matches. The CDR3 loop is CAWGTGMNTEAFF. CDR3 nucleotides: TGTGCCTGGGGGACAGGTATGAACACTGAAGCTTTCTTT.

The chain joins TRBV9 to TRBJ1-1; no clear D. Germline loops: CDR1 SGDLS, CDR2 YYNGEE. V dropped 4 bases and J dropped 4 bases, with 11 bases sitting between them. The CDR3 loop spans 13 amino acids. CDR3 sequence: CASSRGYSTEAFF. The CDR3 DNA is TGTGCCAGCAGCCGGGGTTACAGCACTGAAGCTTTCTTT.

The chain couples TRBV11-1 to TRBJ1-2; 8 nucleotides match TRBD1. Germline CDR1 and CDR2: SGHAT and FQDESV (reference sequence). Trimming took 4 bases from V and 8 from J; bases not matched to a gene: 9. This CDR3 has 14 residues. This chain's CDR3 is CASSSDRGREGYTF. CDR3 nucleotide sequence: TGTGCCAGCAGCTCTGACAGGGGAAGGGAAGGCTACACCTTC.

The genes are TRBV4-2 and TRBJ1-2; D is unclear. V was trimmed by 0 bases and J by 2 bases, leaving 10 bases between them. The length of the CDR3 is 15 residues. Germline CDR1 and CDR2: LGHNA and YNFKEQ. This CDR3 is CASSQEGQINYGYTF. CDR3 sequence (DNA): TGTGCCAGCAGCCAAGAAGGCCAGATCAACTATGGCTACACCTTC.

This clone was seen a few times. V gene TRBV2 combines with J gene TRBJ2-5; 9 bases align to TRBD1. CDR1 is SNHLY and CDR2 is FYNNEI in the germline V gene. J was trimmed by 5 bases and V by 4 bases; bases with no gene match: 8. The CDR3 runs to 15 residues. CDR3 DNA: TGTGCCAGCAGTGCAAACAGGGGGCCGGGGGAGACCCAGTACTTC. As protein: CASSANRGPGETQYF.

The genes are TRBV10-1 and TRBJ2-1; 7 nucleotides match TRBD2. The CDR3 sequence is 14 residues long. Germline lookup yields CDR1 WNHNN and CDR2 SYGVQD (reference sequence). V was clipped by 6 bases and J by 8 bases; unmatched bases: 10. In DNA form, the CDR3 reads TGCGCCAGCAGCCAAGGTTGGGGGAGGGATGAGCAGTTCTTC. It codes for CASSQGWGRDEQFF.

J is TRBJ1-3 and V is TRBV6-1; D call uncertain. This CDR3 has 15 residues. Per the germline V gene, CDR1 is MNHNS and CDR2 is SASEGT. V was cut by 0 bases and J by 0 bases, with 6 bases left in between. CDR3 sequence: CASSEAGSSGNTIYF. The DNA for the CDR3 is TGTGCCAGCAGTGAAGCAGGCTCCTCTGGAAACACCATATATTTT.

This chain connects TRBV5-4 to TRBJ2-3; D gene uncertain. The ends were cut back, 1 base at V and 2 bases at J, with 2 bases in the middle. The CDR3 totals 12 residues. Germline V gives CDR1 SGHNT, CDR2 YYREEE (reference sequence). The CDR3 here is CASSLSTDTQYF. In DNA form, the CDR3 reads TGTGCCAGCAGCTTGTCCACAGATACGCAGTATTTT.